A selection of T cell receptor beta chains follows, all from one sample in a study of T cells in Graves' hyperthyroidism and ophthalmopathy. TCRdb re-analysed the multiplex PCR reads in MiXCR, keeping a single row per CDR3 protein. The data hold more than 500,000 distinct CDR3 sequences, with 15% to 20% observed a single time. Sequencing input: blood. The receptors here all came from a woman aged 25 to 39 with Graves' ophthalmopathy. Both conserved end residues are part of each CDR3.

cdr3_aa: CAIIKTSGRTGTDTQYF
v_call: TRBV10-3
j_call: TRBJ2-3

cdr3_aa: CAISVDGSNRPQHF
v_call: TRBV10-3
j_call: TRBJ1-5

cdr3_aa: CASSGGGAITYEQYF
v_call: TRBV28
j_call: TRBJ2-7

cdr3_aa: CASRRGSENIQYF
v_call: TRBV2
j_call: TRBJ2-4

cdr3_aa: CASSYGRLAGRELFF
v_call: TRBV6-6
j_call: TRBJ2-2

cdr3_aa: CASSRSTGGAGSPLHF
v_call: TRBV4-3
j_call: TRBJ1-6

cdr3_aa: CASSLLWEQYF
v_call: TRBV28
j_call: TRBJ2-7

cdr3_aa: CASSLLTSGSKQETQYF
v_call: TRBV5-1
j_call: TRBJ2-5

cdr3_aa: CSVESRADSSYNEQFF
v_call: TRBV29-1
j_call: TRBJ2-1

cdr3_aa: CASSPLNEQFF
v_call: TRBV28
j_call: TRBJ2-1

cdr3_aa: CASSVRDRVANTGELFF
v_call: TRBV7-2
j_call: TRBJ2-2

cdr3_aa: CASSQDPGRGATYNEQFF
v_call: TRBV4-3
j_call: TRBJ2-1

cdr3_aa: CASSLGGRGINIQYF
v_call: TRBV11-2
j_call: TRBJ2-4

cdr3_aa: CASSPRGCCGGSNQPQHF
v_call: TRBV18
j_call: TRBJ1-5

cdr3_aa: CASRGGKQPQHF
v_call: TRBV12-3/TRBV12-4
j_call: TRBJ1-5

cdr3_aa: CAGSLIGDEQFF
v_call: TRBV7-9
j_call: TRBJ2-1

cdr3_aa: CASSYAPGTAKETQYF
v_call: TRBV6-1
j_call: TRBJ2-5

cdr3_aa: CASSQGEGPYEQYF
v_call: TRBV4-3
j_call: TRBJ2-7

cdr3_aa: CSARDGTGDYEQYF
v_call: TRBV20-1
j_call: TRBJ2-7

cdr3_aa: CATSSGSTLTDTQYF
v_call: TRBV28
j_call: TRBJ2-3

cdr3_aa: CASSLGGEGHNEQFF
v_call: TRBV12-3/TRBV12-4
j_call: TRBJ2-1

cdr3_aa: CASSPLDSGGLQETQYF
v_call: TRBV18
j_call: TRBJ2-5

cdr3_aa: CASSAYAVSSYNEQFF
v_call: TRBV2
j_call: TRBJ2-1

cdr3_aa: CASSWEGAEDTQYF
v_call: TRBV12-3/TRBV12-4
j_call: TRBJ2-3

cdr3_aa: CASSLSGRTDNEQFF
v_call: TRBV9
j_call: TRBJ2-1

cdr3_aa: CASSPVGVEAQYF
v_call: TRBV18
j_call: TRBJ2-5

cdr3_aa: CASSVDGQAERTGELFF
v_call: TRBV9
j_call: TRBJ2-2

cdr3_aa: CASSSPHRGAGDEQYF
v_call: TRBV27
j_call: TRBJ2-7

cdr3_aa: CASSLWEGTEAFF
v_call: TRBV5-1
j_call: TRBJ1-1

cdr3_aa: CASSSRTGTGTEAFF
v_call: TRBV18
j_call: TRBJ1-1

cdr3_aa: CASSGQVPLIFYNPPLHF
v_call: TRBV2
j_call: TRBJ1-6

cdr3_aa: CASSELGQSSGNTIYF
v_call: TRBV2
j_call: TRBJ1-3

cdr3_aa: CATRGVTDTQYF
v_call: TRBV24-1
j_call: TRBJ2-3

cdr3_aa: CASSPREGMNTGELFF
v_call: TRBV7-3
j_call: TRBJ2-2

cdr3_aa: CASTPISSTYNEQFF
v_call: TRBV28
j_call: TRBJ2-1

cdr3_aa: CSAYLGGGNQPQHF
v_call: TRBV20-1
j_call: TRBJ1-5